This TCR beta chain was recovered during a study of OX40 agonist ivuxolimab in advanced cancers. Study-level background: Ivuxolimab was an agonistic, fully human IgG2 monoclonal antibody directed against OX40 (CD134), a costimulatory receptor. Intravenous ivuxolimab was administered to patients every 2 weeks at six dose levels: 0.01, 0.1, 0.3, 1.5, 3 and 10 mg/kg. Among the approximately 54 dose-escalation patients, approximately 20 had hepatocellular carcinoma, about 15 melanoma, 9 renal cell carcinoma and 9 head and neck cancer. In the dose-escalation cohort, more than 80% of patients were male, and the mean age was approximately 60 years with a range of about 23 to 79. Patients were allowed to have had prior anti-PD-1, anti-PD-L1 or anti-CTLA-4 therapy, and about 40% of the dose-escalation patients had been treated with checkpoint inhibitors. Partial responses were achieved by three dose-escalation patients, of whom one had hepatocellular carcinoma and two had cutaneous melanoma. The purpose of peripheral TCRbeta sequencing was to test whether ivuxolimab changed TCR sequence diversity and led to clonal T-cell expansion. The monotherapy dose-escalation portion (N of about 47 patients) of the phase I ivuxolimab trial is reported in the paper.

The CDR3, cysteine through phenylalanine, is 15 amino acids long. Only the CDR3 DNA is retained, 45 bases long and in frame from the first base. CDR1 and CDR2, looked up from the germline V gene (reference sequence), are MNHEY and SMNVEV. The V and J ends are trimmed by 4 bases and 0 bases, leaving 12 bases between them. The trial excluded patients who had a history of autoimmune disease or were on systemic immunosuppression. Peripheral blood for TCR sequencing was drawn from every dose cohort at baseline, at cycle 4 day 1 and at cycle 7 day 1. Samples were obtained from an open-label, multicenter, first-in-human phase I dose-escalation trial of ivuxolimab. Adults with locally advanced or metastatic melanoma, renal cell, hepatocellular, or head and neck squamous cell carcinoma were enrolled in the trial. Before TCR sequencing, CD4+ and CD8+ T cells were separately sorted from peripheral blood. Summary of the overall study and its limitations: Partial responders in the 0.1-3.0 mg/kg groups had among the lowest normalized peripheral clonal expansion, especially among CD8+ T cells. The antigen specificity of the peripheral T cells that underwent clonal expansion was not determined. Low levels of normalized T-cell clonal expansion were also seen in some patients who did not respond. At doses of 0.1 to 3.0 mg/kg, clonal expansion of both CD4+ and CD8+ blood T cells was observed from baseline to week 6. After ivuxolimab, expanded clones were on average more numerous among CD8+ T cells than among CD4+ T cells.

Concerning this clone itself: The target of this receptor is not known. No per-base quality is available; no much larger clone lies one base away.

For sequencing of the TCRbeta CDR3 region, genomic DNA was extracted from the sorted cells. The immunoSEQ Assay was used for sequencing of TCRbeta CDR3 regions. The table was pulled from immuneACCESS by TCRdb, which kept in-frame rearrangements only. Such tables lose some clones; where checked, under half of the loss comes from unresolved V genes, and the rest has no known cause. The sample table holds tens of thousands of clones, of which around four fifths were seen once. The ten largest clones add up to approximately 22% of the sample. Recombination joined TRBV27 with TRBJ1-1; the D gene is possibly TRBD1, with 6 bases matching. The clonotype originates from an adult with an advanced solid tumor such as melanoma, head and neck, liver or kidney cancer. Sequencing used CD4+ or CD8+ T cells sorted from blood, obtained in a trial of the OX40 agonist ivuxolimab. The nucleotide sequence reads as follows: TGTGCCAGCAGTTATGGACAGAGTTTGAACACTGAAGCTTTCTTT. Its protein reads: CASSYGQSLNTEAFF.